Below, 23 T cell receptor beta chains from the same sample are listed, as sequenced in a study of T-cell reconstitution after alpha-beta-depleted transplantation in children (dated by TCRdb to about 2016). The library was obtained by PCR. The sequencer was an Illumina HiSeq 2500. Molecular barcoding was employed in the preparation of TCR libraries, with unique molecular identifiers being used to normalize TCRbeta repertoire quantification. TCRdb ran its own pipeline on the public reads, namely fastp trimming at Q25 and MiXCR clone calling, and kept in-frame beta chains. Each entry merges the rows of one CDR3 protein and shows their most common DNA and genes. Here the sample has over 550,000 distinct CDR3 sequences; roughly a tenth occur a single time. Jointly, the top ten make up about 4% of the sample. Sequencing used PBMCs from the stem cell graft donor, obtained from the stem cell graft. These receptors originate from a human donor who donated a stem cell graft to a child with acute myeloid leukemia.

This clonotype was detected only a few times. This chain uses TRBV6-2 or TRBV6-3 with TRBJ2-3, with TRBD2 matching over 10 bases. Losses at the gene ends were 6 bases for V and 1 base for J; bases not matched to a gene: 4. This CDR3 has 15 amino acids. The germline CDR1 and CDR2 sequences are MNHEY and SVGEGT. This chain's CDR3 is CASRRGTSGTDTQYF. In nucleotides, the CDR3 is TGTGCCAGCAGACGCGGGACTAGCGGCACAGATACGCAGTATTTT.

This clonotype has only a few counts. The CDR3 nucleotides are TGTGCCAGCAGTCCGGACAGTGTTTATGGCTACACCTTC. The encoded protein is CASSPDSVYGYTF. This rearrangement joins TRBV12-3 or TRBV12-4 to TRBJ1-2; D possibly corresponds to TRBD1 (6 bases). Trimming removed 5 bases at V and 5 bases at J, with 12 bases between. The CDR3 is made up of 13 amino acids.

The table lists this clonotype with a few counts. The rearrangement joins TRBV19 to TRBJ2-3, with 11 positions matching TRBD1. The CDR3 sequence is 15 residues long. The V and J ends lost 9 bases and 1 base, in that order; junction bases with no gene match: 6. The germline gives CDR1 LNHDA, CDR2 SQIVND (reference sequence). CDR3 region: CASGDRGYGTDTQYF. Here the CDR3 DNA reads TGTGCCAGCGGGGACAGGGGGTACGGCACAGATACGCAGTATTTT.

This clonotype occurred a few times. The gene calls are TRBV7-3 and TRBJ2-7; 12 bases match TRBD2. Germline V lookup: CDR1 SGHTA, CDR2 FQGTGA. This CDR3 contains 16 residues. V gave up 4 bases and J gave up 5 bases; unmatched junction bases: 9. CDR3 sequence (DNA): TGTGCCAGCAGCTCTAGCGGGAGGGCCCTCGTGGACGAGCAGTACTTC. Its translation: CASSSSGRALVDEQYF. The full variable domain, completed using reference TRBV7-3 and TRBJ2-7, is GAGVSQTPSNKVTEKGKYVELRCDPISGHTALYWYRQSLGQGPEFLIYFQGTGAADDSGLPNDRFFAVRPEGSVSTLKIQRTERGDSAVYLCASSSSGRALVDEQYFGPGTRLTVT.

This clonotype was seen a handful of times. The CDR3 nucleotides are TGTGCCACCAGCAGACCGGGGGGGTCCCTAGAGACCCAGTACTTC. Amino acids: CATSRPGGSLETQYF. The chain recombines TRBV15 with TRBJ2-5; 8 bases fit TRBD2. CDR1 is LNHNV, CDR2 YYDKDF, per germline (reference sequence). The V gene end was trimmed by 2 bases and the J gene end by 4 bases; junction bases not matched to a gene: 6. The CDR3 totals 15 residues.

This clonotype came up many times. The chain is built from TRBV5-1 and TRBJ2-7; D remains ambiguous. From germline, CDR1 is SGHRS and CDR2 YFSETQ. This CDR3 spans 13 amino acids. Trimming took 0 bases from V and 3 from J, leaving 7 bases between them. The DNA of the CDR3 is TGCGCCAGCAGCTTGGGACCAAACTACGAGCAGTACTTC. It yields the protein CASSLGPNYEQYF. Full variable domain (missing parts from reference TRBV5-1 and TRBJ2-7): KAGVTQTPRYLIKTRGQQVTLSCSPISGHRSVSWYQQTPGQGLQFLFEYFSETQRNKGNFPGRFSGRQFSNSRSEMNVSTLELGDSALYLCASSLGPNYEQYFGPGTRLTVT.

The genes are TRBV20-1 and TRBJ2-5; D might be TRBD1 (6 bases). Per the germline V gene, CDR1 is DFQATT and CDR2 is SNEGSKA (reference sequence). The CDR3 is made up of 16 amino acids. Trimming stripped 6 bases from V and 5 bases from J, with 25 bases between. The CDR3 nucleotides read TGCAGTGCGAGCCGGGCCTTAGGGGGTTTCGGCGAGACCCAGTACTTC. Amino acids: CSASRALGGFGETQYF.

The chain is built from TRBV20-1 and TRBJ1-6; a weak D match, TRBD1 (5 bases). The length of the CDR3 is 16 residues. Germline lookup yields CDR1 DFQATT and CDR2 SNEGSKA (reference sequence). The V gene lost 2 bases and the J gene lost 6 bases, with 17 bases spanning the gap. The CDR3 loop is CSARNPGLGGNSPLHF. The DNA of the CDR3 is TGCAGTGCTAGAAACCCAGGGCTTGGGGGTAATTCACCCCTCCACTTT.

At least ten counts were recorded for this clonotype. V and J are TRBV29-1 and TRBJ1-4; D not resolved. This CDR3 has 13 residues. Germline CDR1 and CDR2: SQVTM and ANQGSEA. Trimming shortened V by 3 bases and J by 7 bases, and 12 bases separated the two germline ends. The CDR3 protein is CSVDDLTGEKLFF. As DNA, the CDR3 is TGCAGCGTTGACGACCTAACGGGTGAAAAACTGTTTTTT.

This clonotype showed up many times. V usage is TRBV5-6 and J usage is TRBJ2-7; TRBD2 agrees at 8 bases. The CDR3 length is 16 residues. V lost 4 bases to trimming and J lost 7 bases; unmatched junction nucleotides: 16. The germline CDR1 and CDR2 sequences are SGHDT and YYEEEE. CDR3 region: CASSPLELAARQEQYF. DNA of the CDR3: TGTGCCAGCAGCCCCCTAGAACTAGCGGCTCGGCAAGAGCAGTACTTC. Full variable domain (missing parts from reference TRBV5-6 and TRBJ2-7): DAGVTQSPTHLIKTRGQQVTLRCSPKSGHDTVSWYQQALGQGPQFIFQYYEEEERQRGNFPDRFSGHQFPNYSSELNVNALLLGDSALYLCASSPLELAARQEQYFGPGTRLTVT.

This clonotype was observed at least ten times. The chain is built from TRBV20-1 and TRBJ2-1, with a tentative D call TRBD1 (5 bases). The germline V gene encodes CDR1 DFQATT and CDR2 SNEGSKA (reference sequence). CDR3 size: 15 residues. The V end lost 0 bases, the J end lost 8 bases, and 17 bases lay between the germline ends. CDR3 region: CSARDGAGFNHEQFF. The CDR3 DNA is TGCAGTGCTAGAGATGGGGCTGGATTCAACCATGAGCAGTTCTTC.

The genes are TRBV6-2 or TRBV6-3 and TRBJ2-3; D is perhaps TRBD2 (5 bases). CDR1 is MNHEY, CDR2 SVGEGT, per germline. There are 10 residues in the CDR3. With 10 bases removed from V and 7 bases from J, the gap between germline ends came to 9 bases. CDR3 in DNA: TGTGCCACCGCGGACTATACGCAGTATTTT. It is translated as CATADYTQYF.

The chain carries TRBV30 and TRBJ2-2; the match to TRBD2 covers 14 bases. This CDR3 has 15 residues. From germline, CDR1 is GTSNPN and CDR2 SVGIG (reference sequence). The V and J ends lost 8 bases and 6 bases, in that order; junction bases with no gene match: 8. The CDR3 DNA is TGTGCCGTAGGACTAGCGGGAGGAGCCGCCGGGGAGCTGTTTTTT. The encoded protein is CAVGLAGGAAGELFF.

The sample holds many counts of this clonotype. CDR3 coding DNA: TGTGCCAGCAGGCCTCCGGGCGTAGCGGCGACCCAAGAGACCCAGTACTTC. Translated: CASRPPGVAATQETQYF. The chain recombines TRBV28 with TRBJ2-5, with D perhaps matching TRBD2 (6 bases). This CDR3 has 17 amino acids. Germline V lookup: CDR1 MDHEN, CDR2 SYDVKM. The ends were cut back, 6 bases at V and 1 base at J, with 21 bases in the middle.

For the CDR3, the DNA is TGCAGTGCTCCCGGGACTAAGAACACCGGGGAGCTGTTTTTT. It encodes CSAPGTKNTGELFF. The genes are TRBV20-1 and TRBJ2-2, with 7 bases that match TRBD2. The CDR3 is made up of 14 amino acids. Per the germline V gene, CDR1 is DFQATT and CDR2 is SNEGSKA (reference sequence). The J segment lost 1 base and the V segment lost 5 bases, leaving 4 bases of the junction unmatched.

This clonotype was counted between two and nine times. The J gene is TRBJ1-5, the V gene TRBV7-8; 7 bases align to TRBD1. J was trimmed by 0 bases and V by 3 bases; bases with no gene match: 8. Germline lookup yields CDR1 SGHVS and CDR2 FQNEAQ. The CDR3 totals 17 residues. CDR3 protein: CASSFGTVGNSNQPQHF. DNA of the CDR3: TGTGCCAGCAGCTTCGGGACAGTGGGAAATAGCAATCAGCCCCAGCATTTT.

This clonotype was found a few times. This chain joins TRBV20-1 and TRBJ2-7; 9 nucleotides line up with TRBD2. V lost 8 bases, J lost 5 bases, and 10 bases stayed unmatched. CDR1 and CDR2 from the germline V gene are DFQATT and SNEGSKA (reference sequence). The CDR3 spans 13 residues. The CDR3, as DNA: TGCAGTTACCATAATAGCGGGAGCCACGAGCAGTACTTC. Amino acid sequence: CSYHNSGSHEQYF.

This clonotype was detected ten times or more. The chain uses TRBV5-6 and TRBJ2-1, with 8 bases lining up with TRBD2. Trimming cost V 0 bases and J 7 bases; bases outside gene matches: 6. Germline CDR1 reads SGHDT; CDR2 reads YYEEEE. CDR3 size: 15 residues. CDR3 in DNA: TGTGCCAGCAGCTTGGTCGGGAGGGCAGGGAATGAGCAGTTCTTC. It specifies CASSLVGRAGNEQFF.

This clonotype was found a few times. The chain has TRBV11-2 and TRBJ2-1; D is perhaps TRBD1 or TRBD2 (5 bases each). CDR1 and CDR2 from the germline V gene are SGHAT and FQNNGV. V was clipped by 0 bases and J by 3 bases, with 15 bases between them. The CDR3 is 17 residues long. CDR3 sequence: CASSLEGTEAFYNEQFF. The DNA of the CDR3 is TGTGCCAGCAGCTTAGAGGGGACGGAAGCCTTCTACAATGAGCAGTTCTTC. Based on the CDR3 plus reference TRBV11-2 and TRBJ2-1, the full variable domain is EAGVAQSPRYKIIEKRQSVAFWCNPISGHATLYWYQQILGQGPKLLIQFQNNGVVDDSQLPKDRFSAERLKGVDSTLKIQPAKLEDSAVYLCASSLEGTEAFYNEQFFGPGTRLTVL.

This clonotype was seen at least ten times. The gene calls are TRBV10-3 and TRBJ2-2; D is unresolved. V lost 3 bases and J 0 bases, leaving 8 bases between the germline ends. Germline assignment: CDR1 ENHRY and CDR2 SYGVKD. The CDR3 consists of 15 residues. This CDR3 reads CAISELLPNTGELFF. The CDR3 region has the DNA TGTGCCATCAGTGAACTTCTTCCGAACACCGGGGAGCTGTTTTTT.

This clonotype was counted many times. The chain has TRBV5-1 and TRBJ2-2; D gene unclear. The germline V gene has CDR1 SGHRS and CDR2 YFSETQ. V was trimmed by 4 bases and J by 1 base, leaving 8 bases between them. CDR3 size: 14 residues. Here the CDR3 DNA reads TGCGCCAGCAGCGGAATTGAGAACACCGGGGAGCTGTTTTTT. Translation: CASSGIENTGELFF.

This clonotype showed up many times. The rearrangement uses TRBV2 and TRBJ2-3; 9 bases fit TRBD2. This CDR3 contains 19 residues. The V gene end was trimmed by 4 bases and the J gene end by 4 bases; junction bases not matched to a gene: 18. Germline CDR1 is SNHLY and CDR2 is FYNNEI. This CDR3 reads CASSGSRLAVTREADTQYF. The CDR3 nucleotides are TGTGCCAGCAGTGGTTCGCGACTAGCGGTCACAAGGGAGGCAGATACGCAGTATTTT.

This clonotype was counted ten times or more. This chain links TRBV5-1 with TRBJ1-1; no reliable D call. The CDR3 is made up of 13 amino acids. V lost 0 bases to trimming and J lost 2 bases, with 5 bases between them. Germline V gene lookup returns CDR1 SGHRS and CDR2 YFSETQ. The CDR3 nucleotides are TGCGCCAGCAGCTTGGTACCAAACACTGAAGCTTTCTTT. Its protein product is CASSLVPNTEAFF. Full variable domain (remainder filled in from reference TRBV5-1 and TRBJ1-1): KAGVTQTPRYLIKTRGQQVTLSCSPISGHRSVSWYQQTPGQGLQFLFEYFSETQRNKGNFPGRFSGRQFSNSRSEMNVSTLELGDSALYLCASSLVPNTEAFFGQGTRLTVV.